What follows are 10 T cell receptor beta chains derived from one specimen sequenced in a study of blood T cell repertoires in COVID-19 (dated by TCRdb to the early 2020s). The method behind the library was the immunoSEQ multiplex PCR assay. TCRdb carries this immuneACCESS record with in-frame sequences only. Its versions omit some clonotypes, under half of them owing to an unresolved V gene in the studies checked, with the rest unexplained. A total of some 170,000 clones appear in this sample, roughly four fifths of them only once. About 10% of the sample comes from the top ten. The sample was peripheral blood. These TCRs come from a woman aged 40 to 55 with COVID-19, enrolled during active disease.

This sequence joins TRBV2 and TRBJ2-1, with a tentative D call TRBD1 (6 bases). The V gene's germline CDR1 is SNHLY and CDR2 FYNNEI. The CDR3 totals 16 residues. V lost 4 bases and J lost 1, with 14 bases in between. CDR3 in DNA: TGTGCCAGCAGTGCCAGGGGACCCCTTTCCTACAATGAGCAGTTCTTC. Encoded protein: CASSARGPLSYNEQFF.

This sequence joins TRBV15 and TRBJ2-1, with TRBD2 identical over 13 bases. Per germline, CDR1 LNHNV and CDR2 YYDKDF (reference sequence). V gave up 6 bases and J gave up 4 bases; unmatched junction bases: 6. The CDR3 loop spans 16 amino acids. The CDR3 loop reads CATRTGLAGAYNEQFF. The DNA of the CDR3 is TGTGCCACCAGGACCGGACTAGCGGGGGCGTACAATGAGCAGTTCTTC.

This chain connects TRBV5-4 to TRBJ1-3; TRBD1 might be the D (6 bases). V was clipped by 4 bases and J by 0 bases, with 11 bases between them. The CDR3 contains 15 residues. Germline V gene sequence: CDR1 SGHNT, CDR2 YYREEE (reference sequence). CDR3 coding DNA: TGTGCCAGCAGCACAGGGACGGCCTCTGGAAACACCATATATTTT. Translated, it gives CASSTGTASGNTIYF.

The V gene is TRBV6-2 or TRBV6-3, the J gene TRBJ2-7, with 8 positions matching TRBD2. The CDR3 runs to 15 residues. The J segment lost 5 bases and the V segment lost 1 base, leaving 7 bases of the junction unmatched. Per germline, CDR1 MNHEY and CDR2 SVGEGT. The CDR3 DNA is TGTGCCAGCAGTTACTGGTTAGCGGGAACCCACGAGCAGTACTTC. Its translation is CASSYWLAGTHEQYF.

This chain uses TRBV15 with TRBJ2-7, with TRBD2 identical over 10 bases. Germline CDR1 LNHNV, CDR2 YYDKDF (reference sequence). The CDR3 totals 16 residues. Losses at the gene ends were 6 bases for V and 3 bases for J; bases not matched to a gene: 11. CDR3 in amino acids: CATSSQLAGNFYEQYF. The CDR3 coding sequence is TGTGCCACCAGTAGTCAACTAGCGGGAAATTTCTACGAGCAGTACTTC.

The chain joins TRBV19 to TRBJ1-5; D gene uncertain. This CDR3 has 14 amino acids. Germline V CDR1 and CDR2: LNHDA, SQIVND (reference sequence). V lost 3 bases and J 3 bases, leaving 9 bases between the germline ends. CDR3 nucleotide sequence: TGTGCCAGTAGTATTTCAGTGGTCAATCAGCCCCAGCATTTT. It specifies CASSISVVNQPQHF.

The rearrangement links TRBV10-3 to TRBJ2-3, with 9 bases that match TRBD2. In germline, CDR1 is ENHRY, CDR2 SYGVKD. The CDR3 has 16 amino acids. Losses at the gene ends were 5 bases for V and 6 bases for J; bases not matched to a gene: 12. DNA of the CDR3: TGTGCCATCAGTACAAATCCGCGGGGGGGCGGGGATACGCAGTATTTT. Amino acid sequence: CAISTNPRGGGDTQYF.

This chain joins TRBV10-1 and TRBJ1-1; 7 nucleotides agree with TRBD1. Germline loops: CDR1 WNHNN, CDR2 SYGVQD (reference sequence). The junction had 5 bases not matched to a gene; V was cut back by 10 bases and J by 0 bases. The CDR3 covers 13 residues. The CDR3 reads CATRQGLNTEAFF. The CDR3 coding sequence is TGCGCCACTCGACAGGGCCTGAACACTGAAGCTTTCTTT.

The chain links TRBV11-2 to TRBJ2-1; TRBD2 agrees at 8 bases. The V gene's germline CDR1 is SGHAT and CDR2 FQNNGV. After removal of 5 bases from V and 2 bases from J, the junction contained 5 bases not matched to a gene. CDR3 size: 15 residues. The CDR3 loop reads CASSPRGLAYNEQFF. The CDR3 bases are TGTGCCAGCAGCCCTAGGGGACTAGCCTACAATGAGCAGTTCTTC.

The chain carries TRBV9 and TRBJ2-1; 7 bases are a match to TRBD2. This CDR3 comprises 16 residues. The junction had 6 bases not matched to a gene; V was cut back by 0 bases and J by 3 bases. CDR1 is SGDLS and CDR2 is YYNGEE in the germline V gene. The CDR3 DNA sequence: TGTGCCAGCAGCGTAGGTTCTAGCGGAATCTACAATGAGCAGTTCTTC. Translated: CASSVGSSGIYNEQFF. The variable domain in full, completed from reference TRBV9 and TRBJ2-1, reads DSGVTQTPKHLITATGQRVTLRCSPRSGDLSVYWYQQSLDQGLQFLIQYYNGEERAKGNILERFSAQQFPDLHSELNLSSLELGDSALYFCASSVGSSGIYNEQFFGPGTRLTVL.